Detailed here is one T cell receptor beta chain. Its antigen is currently unknown. These data originate in a study of cytomegalovirus exposure and HLA in healthy donors. 13 Jbeta primers and 60 Vbeta primers were used for the PCR. Profiling relied on immunoSEQ multiplex PCR, and the TCRdb table lists in-frame clones only, not all of them. The profile shows more than 85,000 clones, under 90% of them singletons. V gave up 0 bases and J gave up 0 bases, with 16 bases separating them. This CDR3 is built from 17 residues. Germline V gene lookup returns CDR1 SGHRS and CDR2 YFSETQ. Study-level results: Earlier results showed most TCR beta V segments being productive about 90% or about 30% of the time.

The sequencing sample was made of PBMCs. This receptor was taken from a woman under 40 in good health and CMV-seronegative. V is TRBV5-1 and J is TRBJ2-7; tentatively, D is TRBD2 (6 bases). The CDR3 loop is CASSLVGGRGSSYEQYF. The CDR3 DNA reads as TGCGCCAGCAGCTTGGTGGGGGGTCGGGGGAGCTCCTACGAGCAGTACTTC. Together with reference TRBV5-1 and TRBJ2-7, the CDR3 gives the full variable domain: KAGVTQTPRYLIKTRGQQVTLSCSPISGHRSVSWYQQTPGQGLQFLFEYFSETQRNKGNFPGRFSGRQFSNSRSEMNVSTLELGDSALYLCASSLVGGRGSSYEQYFGPGTRLTVT.